This T cell receptor beta chain was documented in a study of cytomegalovirus exposure and HLA in healthy donors. Findings and caveats of the study: Per published reports, the classifier diagnosed cytomegalovirus status with high specificity and sensitivity. Accurate prediction of HLA-A and HLA-B alleles (for most subjects) was reportedly achieved from TCR beta sequences. In an earlier analysis, in under 700 donors, most V segments appeared productive either ~90% or ~30% of the time.

For this clone: Antigen: not known.

V was pared by 3 bases and J by 0 bases, with 5 bases of the junction left unmatched. The germline V gene encodes CDR1 LNHNV and CDR2 YYDKDF (reference sequence). This CDR3 comprises 17 residues. 60 Vbeta and 13 Jbeta primers were used in PCR. Using immunoSEQ multiplex PCR, the repertoire was profiled, and TCRdb retains in-frame clones only, with some absent. This table has around 120,000 clones, 81% appearing once. This TCR came from a man younger than 35 in good health and CMV-seronegative. The sample comprised PBMCs. The chain employs TRBV15 and TRBJ2-2; 9 nucleotides align to TRBD2. As DNA, the CDR3 is TGTGCCACCAGCAGGGAACCTAGCGGGGCGAACACCGGGGAGCTGTTTTTT. It codes for CATSREPSGANTGELFF.